This T cell receptor (beta chain) was captured by sequencing in a study of Graves' ophthalmopathy and Graves' hyperthyroidism. Whole-study results and caveats: Both an approximately 70% sensitivity and a roughly 75% specificity characterized the model's predictions of ophthalmopathy progression. Among expanded thyroid clonotypes above 0.001 frequency, most also occurred in blood.

This clonotype was found many times. Its antigen is not identified. Germline V lookup: CDR1 MGHDK, CDR2 SYGVNS. This CDR3 is built from 14 residues. The V gene lost 5 bases and the J gene lost 4 bases, with 9 bases spanning the gap. The sequenced template was RNA, covering the TCR beta CDR3 region. HTBI primers primed a first-round RT-PCR, and a second-round multiplex PCR followed. TCRdb ran MiXCR on the multiplex PCR reads and lists one entry per CDR3 protein. Of 600,000 to 700,000 distinct CDR3 sequences in the sample, 35% to 45% are singletons; the top ten hold more than 2.5%. Input material: peripheral blood. This rearrangement joins TRBV25-1 to TRBJ1-6, with D possibly matching TRBD1 (5 bases). This sequence was found in an adult man with Graves' ophthalmopathy. The CDR3 spells CASSNGGYNSPLHF. The CDR3 nucleotides are TGTGCCAGCAGTAATGGGGGTTATAATTCACCCCTCCACTTT.